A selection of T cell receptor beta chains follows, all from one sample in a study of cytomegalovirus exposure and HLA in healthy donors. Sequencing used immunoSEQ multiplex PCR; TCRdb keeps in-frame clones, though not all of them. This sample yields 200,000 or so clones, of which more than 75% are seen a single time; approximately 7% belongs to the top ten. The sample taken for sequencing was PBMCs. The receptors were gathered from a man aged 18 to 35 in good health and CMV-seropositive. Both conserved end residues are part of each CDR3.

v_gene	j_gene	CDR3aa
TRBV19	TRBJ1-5	CASSRVGNQPQHF
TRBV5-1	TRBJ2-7	CASSFASGSRAYEQYF
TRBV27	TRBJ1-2	CASSYQGPGYTF
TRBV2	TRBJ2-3	CASKGLAGGNSGTQYF
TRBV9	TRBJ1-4	CASSVEGGRGEKLFF
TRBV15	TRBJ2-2	CATSTTSNTGELFF
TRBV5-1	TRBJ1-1	CASSLVGGVVWTEAFF
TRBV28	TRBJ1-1	CASSLEWEAFF
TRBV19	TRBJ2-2	CASSPDSVNTGELFF
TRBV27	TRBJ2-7	CASSYPGKSSEQYF
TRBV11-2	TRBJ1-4	CASSSPQGMADEKLFF
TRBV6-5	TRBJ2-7	CATRDRASYEQYF
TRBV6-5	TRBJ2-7	CASSNGQGGAYEQYF
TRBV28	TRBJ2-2	CASSFDPGTGFTGELFF
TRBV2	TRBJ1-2	CASSDGGGNGYTF
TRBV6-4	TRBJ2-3	CASSLVAGDTDTQYF
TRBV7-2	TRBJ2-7	CASSFGLGRDYEQYF
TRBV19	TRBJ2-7	CASSPRGTPYEQYF
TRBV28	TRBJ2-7	CASSPLGQGIHEQYF
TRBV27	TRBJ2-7	CASSSGLQIPYEQYF
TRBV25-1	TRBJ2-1	CASSEGVTSGLDNEQFF
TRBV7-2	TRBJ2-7	CASSLSSGNPYEQYF
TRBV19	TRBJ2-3	CASRGTSGTDTQYF
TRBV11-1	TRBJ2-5	CASSLGFQETQYF
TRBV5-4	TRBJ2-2	CASSLGARVDTGELFF
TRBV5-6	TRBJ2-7	CASSFAGPGVEQYF
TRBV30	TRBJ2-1	CAWSVQQGYNEQFF
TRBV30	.	CAWRALGRSSYEQYF
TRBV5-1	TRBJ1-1	CASSLGGWSTEAFF
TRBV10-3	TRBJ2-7	CAISKKGGNEQYF
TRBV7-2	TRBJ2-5	CASSLGQDPGSQYF
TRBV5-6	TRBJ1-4	CASSLADRGHEKLFF
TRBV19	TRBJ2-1	CASSTSGGYNEQFF
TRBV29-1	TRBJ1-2	CTGMVGGNYGYTF
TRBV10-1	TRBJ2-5	CASSAGKEETQYF
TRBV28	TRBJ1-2	CASSLQGFYGYTF
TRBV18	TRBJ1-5	CASSQDRVKQPQHF
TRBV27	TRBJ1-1	CASSLRRPVNTEAFF
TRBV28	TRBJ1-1	CASMSSTEAFF
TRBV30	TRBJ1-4	CAWIPDLDEKLFF
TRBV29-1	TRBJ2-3	CSVEDVSGLEKTDTQYF
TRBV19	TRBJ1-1	CASSIMGQDTEAFF
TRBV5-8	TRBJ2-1	CASSSPRGAPYNEQFF
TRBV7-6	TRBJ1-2	CASSLLGQSGYTF
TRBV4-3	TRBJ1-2	CASSQDQQGISYGYTF
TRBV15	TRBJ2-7	CATSRGGDRSYEQYF
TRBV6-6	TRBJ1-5	CATLPTNNQPQHF
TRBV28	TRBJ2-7	CASRGGGSYEQYF